These 22 T cell receptor beta chains were all obtained from the same sample, sequenced in a study of T cell repertoires in cytomegalovirus infection. Each CDR3 protein gets one entry after TCRdb re-called the reads with MiXCR. The data show about 300,000 distinct CDR3 sequences, 9.6% seen once. The sequencing input was PBMCs. Source of these receptors: a human donor in good health (CMV status not recorded). Some clones in this sample may be carry-over from other donors' samples.

This clonotype was recorded many times. V and J are TRBV28 and TRBJ1-1, with D uncertain. The germline V gene has CDR1 MDHEN and CDR2 SYDVKM. The CDR3 has 10 amino acids. Here the CDR3 reads CGIGNTEAFF. As DNA, the CDR3 is TGTGGGATAGGAAACACTGAAGCTTTCTTT.

The chain uses TRBV2 and TRBJ1-1; no clear D gene. The germline V gene encodes CDR1 SNHLY and CDR2 FYNNEI. The CDR3 consists of 12 residues. V was cut by 7 bases and J by 4 bases, with 10 bases left in between. CDR3: CASTFGGTEAFF. The CDR3 DNA reads TGTGCCAGCACTTTTGGTGGCACTGAAGCTTTCTTT. Drawing the rest from reference TRBV2 and TRBJ1-1, the complete variable domain is EPEVTQTPSHQVTQMGQEVILRCVPISNHLYFYWYRQILGQKVEFLVSFYNNEISEKSEIFDDQFSVERPDGSNFTLKIRSTKLEDSAMYFCASTFGGTEAFFGQGTRLTVV.

This clonotype was observed many times. The V call is TRBV6-2 or TRBV6-3, the J call TRBJ1-5, with a tentative D call TRBD1 (5 bases). The CDR3 totals 15 residues. CDR1 MNHEY and CDR2 SVGEGT come from the germline V gene. Trimming left V 7 bases short and J 3 bases short, with 16 bases between. The CDR3 sequence: CASTTGQGINQPQHF. The CDR3 coding sequence is TGTGCCAGCACCACGGGGCAGGGAATCAATCAGCCCCAGCATTTT.

This clonotype occurred many times. The chain joins TRBV12-3 or TRBV12-4 to TRBJ2-7; perhaps TRBD1 as D (6 bases). V shed 5 bases and J shed 5 bases, with 16 bases lying between them. The CDR3 is made up of 14 amino acids. The CDR3 DNA reads as TGTGCCAGCAGTGAGGACAGAGGGGTCCACGAGCAGTACTTC. Translated, it gives CASSEDRGVHEQYF.

Many counts were recorded for this clonotype. The V gene is TRBV28, the J gene TRBJ1-4; 8 positions agree with TRBD1. The V and J ends lost 5 bases and 2 bases, in that order; junction bases with no gene match: 1. Germline CDR1 is MDHEN and CDR2 is SYDVKM. The CDR3 has 14 amino acids. The CDR3, as DNA: TGTGCCAGCAGTCAGGGGGCGACTAATGAAAAACTGTTTTTT. Its translation: CASSQGATNEKLFF.

This clonotype appeared many times. The J gene is TRBJ2-5, the V gene TRBV7-8; D perhaps matches TRBD2 (5 bases). This CDR3 spans 15 amino acids. Germline V gene sequence: CDR1 SGHVS, CDR2 FQNEAQ. V gave up 0 bases and J gave up 4 bases, with 12 bases separating them. The CDR3 DNA reads TGTGCCAGCAGCTTAGCAAGCGGCAGCCGAGAGACCCAGTACTTC. It translates to CASSLASGSRETQYF. The whole variable domain, filled in from reference TRBV7-8 and TRBJ2-5, reads GAGVSQSPRYKVAKRGQDVALRCDPISGHVSLFWYQQALGQGPEFLTYFQNEAQLDKSGLPSDRFFAERPEGSVSTLKIQRTQQEDSAVYLCASSLASGSRETQYFGPGTRLLVL.

V gene TRBV14 combines with J gene TRBJ1-2; D not certain. The CDR3 contains 13 residues. Germline CDR1 reads SGHDN; CDR2 reads FVKESK. V lost 1 base to trimming and J lost 7 bases, with 10 bases between them. CDR3 nucleotide sequence: TGTGCCAGCAGCCAAGTTAGGACGGGTGGCTACACCTTC. It is translated as CASSQVRTGGYTF.

Ten or more counts support this clonotype. The chain uses TRBV28 and TRBJ1-1, with a weak D call TRBD1 (5 bases). The CDR3 is 13 residues long. Trimming left V 3 bases short and J 7 bases short, with 12 bases between. The germline CDR1 and CDR2 sequences are MDHEN and SYDVKM. The CDR3 DNA sequence: TGTGCCAGCAGTTTGGGCACAGGACTTGAAGCTTTCTTT. Amino acid sequence: CASSLGTGLEAFF.

This clonotype was seen repeatedly, ten times or more. The rearrangement joins TRBV15 to TRBJ2-7; either TRBD1 or TRBD2 may fit D (5 bases each). Germline V gene sequence: CDR1 LNHNV, CDR2 YYDKDF (reference sequence). The CDR3 runs 14 residues. V lost 0 bases and J 3 bases, leaving 9 bases between the germline ends. CDR3 region: CATSRDRGDYEQYF. CDR3 nucleotide sequence: TGTGCCACCAGCAGAGATCGAGGGGACTACGAGCAGTACTTC.

Many counts were recorded for this clonotype. The chain employs TRBV6-5 and TRBJ2-6, with a tentative D call TRBD1 (5 bases). CDR1 is MNHEY and CDR2 is SVGAGI in the germline V gene. The V end lost 5 bases, the J end lost 0 bases, and 11 bases lay between the germline ends. The CDR3 runs to 16 residues. CDR3 DNA sequence: TGTGCCAGCAGTGACCGACAGTTCTCTGGGGCCAACGTCCTGACTTTC. Protein product: CASSDRQFSGANVLTF.

This clonotype was counted between two and nine times. The chain recombines TRBV3-1 with TRBJ2-2; 13 bases are shared with TRBD2. The germline V gene has CDR1 LGHDT and CDR2 YNNKEL (reference sequence). V shed 0 bases, J shed 2 bases, and the junction held 6 bases outside the gene matches. This CDR3 region has 19 residues. In DNA form, the CDR3 reads TGTGCCAGCAGCCAAGAAGGACTAGCGGGGGTATCAAACACCGGGGAGCTGTTTTTT. This gives the protein CASSQEGLAGVSNTGELFF.

Ten or more counts support this clonotype. The chain couples TRBV28 to TRBJ2-6, with 9 bases identical to TRBD1. The germline V gene has CDR1 MDHEN and CDR2 SYDVKM. V dropped 11 bases and J dropped 0; count of bases not matched to a gene: 11. CDR3 length: 17 residues. DNA for the CDR3: TGTGCCGCCAAATCGGGACAGGGTCCCTCTGGGGCCAACGTCCTGACTTTC. Protein product: CAAKSGQGPSGANVLTF.

This clonotype was observed many times. The chain combines TRBV12-3 or TRBV12-4 with TRBJ1-5; maybe TRBD1 (5 bases). The CDR3 totals 15 residues. The germline V and J ends were trimmed by 5 bases and 3 bases, with 14 bases remaining between them. The CDR3 here is CASSTQTVLNQPQHF. The CDR3 coding sequence is TGTGCCAGCAGTACACAGACAGTGCTCAATCAGCCCCAGCATTTT.

The table lists this clonotype with many counts. This rearrangement joins TRBV7-2 to TRBJ1-5; D remains ambiguous. CDR1 SGHTA and CDR2 FQGNSA come from the germline V gene. Trimming cost V 1 base and J 1 base, with 11 bases left between them. The length of the CDR3 is 16 residues. In DNA form, the CDR3 reads TGTGCCAGCAGCTTAGAGGGAATGTTGAGCAATCAGCCCCAGCATTTT. The encoded protein is CASSLEGMLSNQPQHF.

This clonotype was counted between two and nine times. The V and J genes are TRBV20-1 and TRBJ2-2, with D possibly being TRBD1 (6 bases). V was shortened by 7 bases and J by 3 bases, with 12 bases between the two germline ends. Germline assignment: CDR1 DFQATT and CDR2 SNEGSKA (reference sequence). CDR3 length: 13 amino acids. The CDR3 coding sequence is TGCAGTGTCCAGGGGTTGGACACCGGGGAGCTGTTTTTT. Translated: CSVQGLDTGELFF.

The chain recombines TRBV28 with TRBJ2-7, with D hard to call. Trimming pared 2 bases from V and 1 base from J, leaving 12 bases between. This CDR3 spans 15 amino acids. Looked up from germline, CDR1 is MDHEN and CDR2 is SYDVKM. The CDR3 region has the DNA TGTGCCAGCAGTTTAGATAGGGCCCGGTCCTACGAGCAGTACGTC. Its protein product is CASSLDRARSYEQYV.

This chain joins TRBV7-3 and TRBJ2-1; D uncertain. CDR3 length equals 14 residues. CDR1 and CDR2 from the germline V gene are SGHTA and FQGTGA. The V gene lost 4 bases and the J gene lost 10 bases, with 17 bases spanning the gap. CDR3 loop: CASSSSDGWGEQFF. The CDR3 DNA follows: TGTGCCAGCAGCTCTTCGGACGGTTGGGGAGAGCAGTTCTTC.

This clonotype was counted many times. This chain links TRBV7-8 with TRBJ2-3, with D maybe TRBD1 (6 bases). CDR3 length: 16 residues. Trimming left V 0 bases short and J 0 bases short, with 10 bases between. Germline V lookup: CDR1 SGHVS, CDR2 FQNEAQ. Written as DNA, the CDR3 is TGTGCCAGCAGCTTAGCGTTGACAGGTAGCACAGATACGCAGTATTTT. This translates into CASSLALTGSTDTQYF.

This clonotype was observed many times. CDR3 in DNA: TGCAGTGCTAGAGATCCGGGACGGGCGAACACCGGGGAGCTGTTTTTT. The encoded protein is CSARDPGRANTGELFF. The V and J genes are TRBV20-1 and TRBJ2-2; D is perhaps TRBD1 or TRBD2 (5 bases each). This CDR3 has 16 amino acids. Looked up from germline, CDR1 is DFQATT and CDR2 is SNEGSKA (reference sequence). V was cut by 0 bases and J by 0 bases, with 11 bases left in between.

Regarding this clonotype: The junction departs from germline at one end; a sequencing error may be responsible. The chain combines TRBV5-1 with TRBJ2-1; TRBD1 matches at 8 bases. This CDR3 comprises 13 residues. Looked up from germline, CDR1 is SGHRS and CDR2 is YFSETQ. CDR3 coding DNA: TGCGCCAGCAGCTCCGGGACAGGCAATGGGCAGTTCTTC. Translated, it gives CASSSGTGNGQFF.

This clonotype occurred many times. V usage is TRBV6-2 or TRBV6-3 and J usage is TRBJ2-7, with a weak D call TRBD2 (6 bases). The germline gives CDR1 MNHEY, CDR2 SVGEGT. The CDR3 extends over 17 amino acids. The germline V and J ends were trimmed by 6 bases and 3 bases, with 24 bases remaining between them. This chain's CDR3 is CASSPSPRGGKDYEQYV. The CDR3 DNA follows: TGTGCCAGCAGCCCGAGCCCCCGGGGCGGGAAGGACTACGAGCAGTACGTC.

This clonotype was found a few times. The V call is TRBV20-1, the J call TRBJ2-5; D remains ambiguous. This CDR3 region has 13 residues. V dropped 1 base and J dropped 0 bases, with 6 bases sitting between them. CDR1 is DFQATT, CDR2 SNEGSKA, per germline (reference sequence). The CDR3 is CSARAADQETQYF. The CDR3 bases are TGCAGTGCTAGAGCCGCAGACCAAGAGACCCAGTACTTC.